This T cell receptor beta chain was sequenced in a study of shared clonotypes between healthy human individuals. Study-level information: There were three CD4 naive, three CD4 memory, two CD8 naive and one CD8 memory plates per donor. Study-level findings and limits: Some clonotypes were shared by all four sorted-subset donors, while others were not shared. The non-shared ones had lower generation probabilities than the shared ones. Sequencing depth was predicted to influence how clonotypes are shared among donors.

The CDR3 contains 16 residues. CDR1 and CDR2 (germline): SNHLY, FYNNEI. The ends were cut back, 4 bases at V and 0 bases at J, with 13 bases in the middle. Sequenced by immunoSEQ multiplex PCR; TCRdb stores in-frame clones only, minus some. This table has about 2.1 million clones, around 95% appearing once. The naive CD8 subset, CD45RO-negative cells positively selected for CCR7, excluded terminally differentiated effector memory CD45RA+ cells. Concerning this clone: Its antigen is undetermined.

The chain uses TRBV2 and TRBJ1-3; D might be TRBD1 (6 bases). This TCR derives from a man aged 18 to 30 in good health. Some clones in this sample may be carry-over from other donors' samples. What was sequenced was naive CD8+ T cells from PBMCs. In DNA, the CDR3 is TGTGCCAGCAGTGCTGGGGGCCCTCTCTCTGGAAACACCATATATTTT. Translation gives CASSAGGPLSGNTIYF.